The T cell receptor beta chain under discussion was sequenced for a study of cytomegalovirus exposure and HLA in healthy donors. General observations from the study: Clonal expansion was found to be greater in HLA-associated TCR beta chains than in equally common others in a later analysis. Fewer N-insertions than the roughly 600-donor mean were reportedly shown by an Asian-associated ancestry cluster in a later analysis.

Primers included in the PCR were 60 Vbeta and 13 Jbeta primers. Measured with immunoSEQ multiplex PCR; TCRdb has only the in-frame clones, and not every one. The profile shows about 200,000 clones, roughly 85% of them singletons. CDR3 length: 13 residues. The junction had 2 bases not matched to a gene; V was cut back by 2 bases and J by 8 bases. From germline, CDR1 is GTSNPN and CDR2 SVGIG (reference sequence). Of note for this clone: What it binds is not known.

The specimen sequenced was PBMCs. V is TRBV30 and J is TRBJ2-1; the match to TRBD2 covers 11 bases. This sequence originates from a woman in her 50s in good health and CMV-seronegative. The CDR3 loop is CAWSLAGGDEQFF. The CDR3 bases are TGTGCCTGGAGTCTAGCGGGAGGAGATGAGCAGTTCTTC.